This TCR beta chain was captured by sequencing in a study of T cells in Graves' hyperthyroidism and ophthalmopathy. Points on this clonotype: As yet, its antigen is unknown.

CDR1 is SQVTM and CDR2 is ANQGSEA in the germline V gene. CDR3 length equals 14 residues. The V and J ends lost 5 bases and 4 bases, in that order; junction bases with no gene match: 6. Diagnoses were established using clinical symptoms, serum thyroxine and TRAb, thyroid ultrasound and orbital computed tomography. Researchers amplified the TCR beta CDR3 regions from RNA transcripts. The HTBI set primed first-round TCR CDR3 RT-PCR. One entry per CDR3 protein, called by TCRdb with MiXCR from the multiplex PCR reads. The sample yields some 510,000 distinct CDR3 sequences, roughly 50% seen once. Study results and limitations: In blood, most of the thyroid clonotypes expanded above 0.001 were also present. Stable hyperthyroidism was told apart from ophthalmopathy by a model built on 13 V-J features.

Specimen: peripheral blood or thyroid tissue (not recorded which). The genes are TRBV29-1 and TRBJ1-2; 11 bases agree with TRBD1. This clonotype was obtained from a woman between 18 and 29 years old with Graves' hyperthyroidism. CDR3 nucleotide sequence: TGCAGCGTTTGGAGGACAGGGGGCTTCTATGGCTACACCTTC. It is translated as CSVWRTGGFYGYTF.